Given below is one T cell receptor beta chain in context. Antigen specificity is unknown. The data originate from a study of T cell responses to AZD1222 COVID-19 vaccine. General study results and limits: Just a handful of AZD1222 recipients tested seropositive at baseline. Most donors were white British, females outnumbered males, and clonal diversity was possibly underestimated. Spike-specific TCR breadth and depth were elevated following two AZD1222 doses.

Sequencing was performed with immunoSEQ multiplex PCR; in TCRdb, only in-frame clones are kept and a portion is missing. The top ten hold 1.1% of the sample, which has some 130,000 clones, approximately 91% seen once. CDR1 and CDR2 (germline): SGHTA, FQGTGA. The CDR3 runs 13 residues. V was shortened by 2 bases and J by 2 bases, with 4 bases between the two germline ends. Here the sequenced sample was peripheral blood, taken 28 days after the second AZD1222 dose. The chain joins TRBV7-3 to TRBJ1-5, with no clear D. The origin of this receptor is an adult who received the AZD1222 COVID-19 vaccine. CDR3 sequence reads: CASSLDRNQPQHF. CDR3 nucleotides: TGTGCCAGCAGCTTAGACCGCAATCAGCCCCAGCATTTT.